The 30 T cell receptor beta chains given below trace back to one sample, sequenced in a study of cytomegalovirus exposure and HLA in healthy donors. The PCR made use of 60 Vbeta and 13 Jbeta primers. Profiling relied on immunoSEQ multiplex PCR, and the TCRdb table lists in-frame clones only, not all of them. In all, the sample yields some 71,000 clones. Sequenced material: PBMCs. These receptors came from a woman in her thirties in good health and CMV-seronegative.

The rearrangement links TRBV7-9 to TRBJ2-7, with TRBD1 as a possible D gene (5 bases). The germline gives CDR1 SEHNR, CDR2 FQNEAQ (reference sequence). V was shortened by 5 bases and J by 6 bases, with 5 bases between the two germline ends. This CDR3 spans 10 amino acids. CDR3 sequence reads: CASSGAEQYF. CDR3 bases: TGTGCCAGCAGCGGGGCCGAGCAGTACTTC. The full variable domain, its missing parts supplied by reference TRBV7-9 and TRBJ2-7, is DTGVSQNPRHKITKRGQNVTFRCDPISEHNRLYWYRQTLGQGPEFLTYFQNEAQLEKSRLLSDRFSAERPKGSFSTLEIQRTEQGDSAMYLCASSGAEQYFGPGTRLTVT.

The genes are TRBV30 and TRBJ1-1; D remains unclear. Trimming pared 4 bases from V and 4 bases from J, leaving 10 bases between. CDR1 is GTSNPN, CDR2 SVGIG, per germline (reference sequence). The CDR3 runs to 12 residues. CDR3 sequence: CAWNFGSTEAFF. The CDR3 DNA sequence: TGTGCCTGGAACTTCGGTTCCACTGAAGCTTTCTTT. Full variable domain (rest looked up from reference TRBV30 and TRBJ1-1): SQTIHQWPATLVQPVGSPLSLECTVEGTSNPNLYWYRQAAGRGLQLLFYSVGIGQISSEVPQNLSASRPQDRQFILSSKKLLLSDSGFYLCAWNFGSTEAFFGQGTRLTVV.

This chain joins TRBV28 and TRBJ1-1, with 9 bases identical to TRBD1. CDR3 length: 16 residues. CDR1 and CDR2 from the germline V gene are MDHEN and SYDVKM. With 6 bases clipped from V and 1 base from J, the junction kept 9 bases outside the gene matches. The CDR3 sequence: CASSPATGGKNTEAFF. The CDR3 nucleotides are TGTGCCAGCAGCCCGGCGACAGGGGGAAAGAACACTGAAGCTTTCTTT.

The chain uses TRBV5-6 and TRBJ2-2; 7 nucleotides agree with TRBD2. CDR3 length: 15 amino acids. V trimming: 1 base; J trimming: 2 bases; junction bases outside the gene matches: 2. Germline V lookup: CDR1 SGHDT, CDR2 YYEEEE. CDR3 region: CASSLRGLNTGELFF. In DNA, the CDR3 is TGTGCCAGCAGCTTGAGGGGACTAAACACCGGGGAGCTGTTTTTT.

V gene TRBV6-5 combines with J gene TRBJ1-1; 9 positions agree with TRBD1. The germline CDR1 and CDR2 sequences are MNHEY and SVGAGI. Losses at the gene ends were 10 bases for V and 5 bases for J; bases not matched to a gene: 8. The CDR3 is made up of 13 amino acids. The CDR3 sequence is CAIGTGPGTEAFF. CDR3 DNA: TGTGCCATCGGGACAGGGCCCGGGACTGAAGCTTTCTTT.

The chain joins TRBV15 to TRBJ1-4, with a weak D call TRBD1 (5 bases). CDR1 is LNHNV and CDR2 is YYDKDF in the germline V gene (reference sequence). Trimming pared 0 bases from V and 8 bases from J, leaving 16 bases between. This CDR3 is 16 amino acids long. In nucleotides, the CDR3 is TGTGCCACCAGCAGAGATGGTAGGCAGGGTAACGAAAAACTGTTTTTT. The encoded protein is CATSRDGRQGNEKLFF.

The chain employs TRBV6-6 and TRBJ1-1; TRBD1 agrees at 7 bases. The V gene end was trimmed by 5 bases and the J gene end by 4 bases; junction bases not matched to a gene: 7. The CDR3 is 14 residues long. Germline V gene data show CDR1 as MNHNY and CDR2 as SVGAGI (reference sequence). CDR3 amino acids: CASSIDRVGTEAFF. As DNA, the CDR3 is TGTGCCAGCAGTATTGACAGGGTGGGCACTGAAGCTTTCTTT.

The rearrangement joins TRBV4-1 to TRBJ2-2; perhaps TRBD1 as D (5 bases). Between the trimmed V and J ends, which lost 6 bases and 9 bases, there was a span of 14 bases. CDR1 is MGHRA, CDR2 YSYEKL, per germline. The CDR3 length is 13 residues. The chain's CDR3 is CASRYTGRRELFF. CDR3 sequence (DNA): TGCGCCAGCAGATACACAGGCAGGCGGGAGCTGTTTTTT.

The genes are TRBV6-1 and TRBJ1-2, with D possibly TRBD1 on 6 matching bases. This CDR3 region has 13 residues. V gave up 5 bases and J gave up 4 bases, with 11 bases separating them. Germline assignment: CDR1 MNHNS and CDR2 SASEGT. The CDR3: CASSSQGFYGYTF. Written as DNA, the CDR3 is TGTGCCAGCAGTTCGCAGGGGTTCTATGGCTACACCTTC.

J is TRBJ2-3 and V is TRBV6-4; 10 positions match TRBD2. The CDR3 loop spans 14 amino acids. The J segment lost 2 bases and the V segment lost 5 bases, leaving 1 base of the junction unmatched. Germline V CDR1 and CDR2: MRHNA, SNTAGT. CDR3 nucleotides: TGTGCCAGCAGTAGCGGGAGGGACACAGATACGCAGTATTTT. It yields the protein CASSSGRDTDTQYF.

The chain employs TRBV30 and TRBJ1-1; TRBD1 is a possible D gene (5 bases). V was pared by 2 bases and J by 10 bases, with 14 bases between. CDR1 and CDR2 from the germline V gene are GTSNPN and SVGIG (reference sequence). The CDR3 contains 12 residues. CDR3 sequence reads: CAWSTRSGGAFF. CDR3 coding DNA: TGTGCCTGGAGTACCCGATCCGGGGGAGCTTTCTTT. The variable domain in full, completed from reference TRBV30 and TRBJ1-1, reads SQTIHQWPATLVQPVGSPLSLECTVEGTSNPNLYWYRQAAGRGLQLLFYSVGIGQISSEVPQNLSASRPQDRQFILSSKKLLLSDSGFYLCAWSTRSGGAFFGQGTRLTVV.

V usage is TRBV7-8 and J usage is TRBJ2-7; TRBD2 is a possible D gene (6 bases). The V gene lost 3 bases and the J gene lost 0 bases, with 21 bases spanning the gap. Germline lookup yields CDR1 SGHVS and CDR2 FQNEAQ. The CDR3 runs 18 residues. Here the CDR3 reads CASSLTPGGGISSYEQYF. The CDR3 nucleotides read TGTGCCAGCAGCTTGACTCCCGGTGGAGGGATTAGCTCCTACGAGCAGTACTTC.

The gene calls are TRBV18 and TRBJ2-4, with TRBD2 matching over 8 bases. From germline, CDR1 is KGHSH and CDR2 LQKENI. The CDR3 consists of 14 residues. V shed 3 bases and J 5 bases; nucleotides not matched to a gene: 3. CDR3 DNA sequence: TGTGCCAGCTCACCGGGACTAGTCGAAAACATTCAGTACTTC. Translated, it gives CASSPGLVENIQYF.

The V and J genes are TRBV6-1 and TRBJ1-5; D not certain. The CDR3 runs 11 residues. In germline, CDR1 is MNHNS, CDR2 SASEGT. The V gene lost 2 bases and the J gene lost 10 bases, with 6 bases spanning the gap. CDR3 nucleotide sequence: TGTGCCAGCAGTGAATCACAACCCCAGCATTTT. Encoded protein: CASSESQPQHF.

The gene calls are TRBV18 and TRBJ2-1, with TRBD1 identical over 7 bases. Germline lookup yields CDR1 KGHSH and CDR2 LQKENI. J lost 5 bases, V lost 0 bases, and 4 bases had no gene match. The CDR3 totals 15 residues. The CDR3 loop is CASSPPGTANNEQFF. Written as DNA, the CDR3 is TGTGCCAGCTCACCACCCGGGACAGCTAACAATGAGCAGTTCTTC.

This chain joins TRBV6-1 and TRBJ2-7; 8 nucleotides align to TRBD2. This CDR3 region has 15 residues. Germline loops: CDR1 MNHNS, CDR2 SASEGT. With 4 bases clipped from V and 6 bases from J, the junction kept 11 bases outside the gene matches. In DNA, the CDR3 is TGTGCCAGCAGTGGGGGGGATAGCGGGGAGCGCGAGCAGTACTTC. The encoded protein is CASSGGDSGEREQYF.

This chain links TRBV6-5 with TRBJ1-2, with unresolved D. Trimming cost V 2 bases and J 7 bases, with 14 bases left between them. Per the germline V gene, CDR1 is MNHEY and CDR2 is SVGAGI. The CDR3 runs to 14 residues. The CDR3 DNA follows: TGTGCCAGCAGTTACGGCGGCATTAGCGGTGGCTACACCTTC. It codes for CASSYGGISGGYTF.

This chain joins TRBV23-1 and TRBJ2-4; a weak D match, TRBD1 (6 bases). TRBV23-1 is recorded as an ORF, its role being uncertain. This CDR3 has 15 amino acids. Trimming pared 3 bases from V and 4 bases from J, leaving 13 bases between. The CDR3 sequence is CASSHVPDRKNIQYF. In DNA, the CDR3 is TGCGCCAGCAGTCACGTCCCCGACAGGAAAAACATTCAGTACTTC.

The rearrangement links TRBV5-4 to TRBJ1-4; no reliable D call. The CDR3 spans 13 residues. V lost 5 bases and J 10 bases, leaving 15 bases between the germline ends. Germline V lookup: CDR1 SGHNT, CDR2 YYREEE (reference sequence). The CDR3 region is CASRDLTGGKLFF. In DNA, the CDR3 is TGTGCCAGCAGGGACCTCACGGGAGGAAAACTGTTTTTT.

The rearrangement uses TRBV19 and TRBJ2-2, with D maybe TRBD2 (5 bases). The CDR3 sequence is 14 residues long. Germline lookup yields CDR1 LNHDA and CDR2 SQIVND (reference sequence). V lost 3 bases and J 5 bases, leaving 10 bases between the germline ends. The CDR3 loop reads CASSITTTTGELFF. CDR3 DNA sequence: TGTGCCAGTAGTATCACGACTACTACCGGGGAGCTGTTTTTT.

As for this clone: Germline is not matched at one junction end, which may reflect a read error. Other DNA sequences in the same sample also yield this CDR3. The rearrangement uses TRBV30 and TRBJ2-7; tentatively, D is TRBD1 (6 bases). The CDR3 totals 13 residues. Per germline, CDR1 GTSNPN and CDR2 SVGIG (reference sequence). CDR3 nucleotides: TGTGCCTGGACTGGGGGACACCCGTACGAGCAGTACTTT. Its protein product is CAWTGGHPYEQYF.

The gene calls are TRBV28 and TRBJ1-1; no clear D gene. The CDR3 contains 15 residues. Germline V gene lookup returns CDR1 MDHEN and CDR2 SYDVKM. V lost 5 bases and J 3 bases, leaving 16 bases between the germline ends. CDR3 residues: CASSTGGRLDTEAFF. The CDR3 region has the DNA TGTGCCAGCAGTACTGGAGGACGATTGGACACTGAAGCTTTCTTT. Filled out from reference TRBV28 and TRBJ1-1, the complete variable domain reads DVKVTQSSRYLVKRTGEKVFLECVQDMDHENMFWYRQDPGLGLRLIYFSYDVKMKEKGDIPEGYSVSREKKERFSLILESASTNQTSMYLCASSTGGRLDTEAFFGQGTRLTVV.

V is TRBV15 and J is TRBJ2-3; TRBD1 aligns across 9 bases. The CDR3 spans 16 residues. Per the germline V gene, CDR1 is LNHNV and CDR2 is YYDKDF (reference sequence). With V trimmed by 0 bases and J by 4 bases, 5 bases remained unmatched. The chain's CDR3 is CATSRDLGTGPDTQYF. Here the CDR3 DNA reads TGTGCCACCAGCAGAGATCTGGGGACAGGGCCAGATACGCAGTATTTT. The full variable domain, its missing parts supplied by reference TRBV15 and TRBJ2-3, is DAMVIQNPRYQVTQFGKPVTLSCSQTLNHNVMYWYQQKSSQAPKLLFHYYDKDFNNEADTPDNFQSRRPNTSFCFLDIRSPGLGDTAMYLCATSRDLGTGPDTQYFGPGTRLTVL.

The chain uses TRBV4-1 and TRBJ1-1; D gene unclear. The germline V gene has CDR1 MGHRA and CDR2 YSYEKL. Trimming took 4 bases from V and 0 from J, leaving 9 bases between them. There are 14 residues in the CDR3. CDR3: CASSPLAVNTEAFF. The CDR3 DNA reads TGCGCCAGCAGCCCCCTGGCGGTGAACACTGAAGCTTTCTTT.

CDR3 sequence: CASTRAPGQGDTQYF. DNA of the CDR3: TGTGCCAGCACACGAGCACCCGGGCAGGGAGATACGCAGTATTTT. The V gene is TRBV28, the J gene TRBJ2-3; maybe TRBD1 (5 bases). CDR3 length: 15 amino acids. The V gene's germline CDR1 is MDHEN and CDR2 SYDVKM. Trimming left V 7 bases short and J 5 bases short, with 19 bases between.

The V call is TRBV6-5, the J call TRBJ1-2; tentative D call: TRBD1 (6 bases). V was cut by 1 base and J by 4 bases, with 16 bases left in between. CDR1 MNHEY and CDR2 SVGAGI come from the germline V gene. CDR3 length: 16 amino acids. The CDR3 region has the DNA TGTGCCAGCAGTTACTTATCAGGGGCCTTACCCTATGGCTACACCTTC. Translated: CASSYLSGALPYGYTF.

The chain uses TRBV14 and TRBJ1-5; D unclear. V was trimmed by 2 bases and J by 6 bases, leaving 8 bases between them. The CDR3 has 13 residues. CDR1 is SGHDN, CDR2 FVKESK, per germline. The CDR3 is CASSQSPSQPQHF. For the CDR3, the DNA is TGTGCCAGCAGCCAAAGCCCCTCTCAGCCCCAGCATTTT. Full variable domain (remainder filled in from reference TRBV14 and TRBJ1-5): EAGVTQFPSHSVIEKGQTVTLRCDPISGHDNLYWYRRVMGKEIKFLLHFVKESKQDESGMPNNRFLAERTGGTYSTLKVQPAELEDSGVYFCASSQSPSQPQHFGDGTRLSIL.

The rearrangement links TRBV2 to TRBJ1-4; D remains ambiguous. Trimming stripped 10 bases from V and 6 bases from J, with 12 bases between. The germline CDR1 and CDR2 sequences are SNHLY and FYNNEI. CDR3 length: 12 amino acids. The CDR3 sequence is CAMWRGHEKLFF. DNA of the CDR3: TGTGCCATGTGGAGAGGGCATGAAAAACTGTTTTTT.

The chain carries TRBV18 and TRBJ1-4; D unclear. The CDR3 has 13 amino acids. V was cut by 6 bases and J by 4 bases, with 9 bases left in between. Germline CDR1 reads KGHSH; CDR2 reads LQKENI. The CDR3 spells CASSEDLNEKLFF. Here the CDR3 DNA reads TGTGCCAGCTCGGAGGATCTTAATGAAAAACTGTTTTTT.

J is TRBJ2-3 and V is TRBV4-3, with no clear D. This CDR3 is 17 amino acids long. Germline loops: CDR1 LGHNA, CDR2 YSLEER. Trimming pared 0 bases from V and 2 bases from J, leaving 15 bases between. CDR3: CASSQDSFQATTDTQYF. DNA for the CDR3: TGCGCCAGCAGCCAAGATTCATTCCAGGCTACCACAGATACGCAGTATTTT.